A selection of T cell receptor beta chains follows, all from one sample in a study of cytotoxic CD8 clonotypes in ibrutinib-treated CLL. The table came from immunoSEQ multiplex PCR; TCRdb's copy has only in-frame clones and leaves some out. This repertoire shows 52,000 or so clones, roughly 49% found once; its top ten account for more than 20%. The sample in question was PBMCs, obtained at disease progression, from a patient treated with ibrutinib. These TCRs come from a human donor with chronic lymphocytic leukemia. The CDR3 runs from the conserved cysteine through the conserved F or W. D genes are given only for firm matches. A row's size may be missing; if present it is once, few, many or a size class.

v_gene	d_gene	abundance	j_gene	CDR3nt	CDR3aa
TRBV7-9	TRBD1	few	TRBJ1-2	TGTGCCAGCAGCTTAGAAGGGGACAGGGAGAACTATGGCTACACCTTC	CASSLEGDRENYGYTF
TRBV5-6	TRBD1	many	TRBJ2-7	TGTGCCAGCAGCTTGGCACAGGGGTTCTACGAGCAGTACTTC	CASSLAQGFYEQYF
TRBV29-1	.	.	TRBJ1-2	TGCAGCGTTGAAGAGGACATTAGCTATGGCTACACCTTC	CSVEEDISYGYTF
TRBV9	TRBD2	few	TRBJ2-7	TGTGCCAGCAGATATCTAGCGGGAGGGCCTTCTAATCACGAGCAGTACTTC	CASRYLAGGPSNHEQYF
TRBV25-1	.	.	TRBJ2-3	TGTGCCAGCAGTGCCCGACAGGTGAACACAGATACGCAGTATTTT	CASSARQVNTDTQYF
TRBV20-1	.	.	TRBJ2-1	TGCAGTGTCCCTCGCGGGGAGCAGTTCTTC	CSVPRGEQFF
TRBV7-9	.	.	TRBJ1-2	TGTGCCAGCAGCTACAGGGCCTTCCGGTATGGCTACACCTTC	CASSYRAFRYGYTF
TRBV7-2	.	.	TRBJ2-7	TGTGCCAGCAGTTCGCAGGGGGGACAGTACTTC	CASSSQGGQYF
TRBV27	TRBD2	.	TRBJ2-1	TGTGCCAGCAGTTTCGGTAGCGGGGGCTACAATGAGCAGTTCTTC	CASSFGSGGYNEQFF
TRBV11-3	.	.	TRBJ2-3	TGTGCCAGCAGCTCACAGGGGACTCGGGGAGATACGCAGTATTTT	CASSSQGTRGDTQYF
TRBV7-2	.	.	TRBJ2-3	TGTGCCAGCAGCTTAGGACAGATCCTCTTTTGGGATACGCAGTATTTT	CASSLGQILFWDTQYF
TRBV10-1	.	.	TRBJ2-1	TGCGCCATTTCGCGGGAAGACCCCTACAATGAGCAGTTCTTC	CAISREDPYNEQFF
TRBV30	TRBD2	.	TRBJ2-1	TGTGCCAGACTAGCGGGGTACAATGAGCAGTTCTTC	CARLAGYNEQFF
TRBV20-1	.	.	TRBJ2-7	TGCAGTGCTAAGATGGCCTACGAGCAGTACTTC	CSAKMAYEQYF
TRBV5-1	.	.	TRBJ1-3	TGCGCCAGCAGCTTGCAAGGGCCCCGGCAAGGAAACACCATATATTTT	CASSLQGPRQGNTIYF
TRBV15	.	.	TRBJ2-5	TGTGCCACCGGGGGCGGGCAAGAGACCCAGTACTTC	CATGGGQETQYF
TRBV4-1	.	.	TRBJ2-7	TGCGCCAGCAGCCAACTCCGGGGGACCCAGTATTTCTTC	CASSQLRGTQYFF
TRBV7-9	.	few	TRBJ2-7	TGTGCCAGCAGCCCCGACACAGTAAGCTCCTACGAGCAGTACTTC	CASSPDTVSSYEQYF
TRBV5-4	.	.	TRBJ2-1	TGTGCCAGCAGCTTGGGGGGGGCGGCCTACAATGAGCAGTTCTTC	CASSLGGAAYNEQFF
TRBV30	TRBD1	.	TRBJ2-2	TGTGCCTGGAGTGCCCGGACAGGGGGGCAAGATTACGGGGAGCTGTTTTTT	CAWSARTGGQDYGELFF
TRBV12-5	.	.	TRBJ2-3	TGTGCTAGTGGACCCAGTGGGGACCGCACAGATACGCAGTATTTT	CASGPSGDRTDTQYF
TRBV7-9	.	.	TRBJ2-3	TGTGCCAGCAGCGCTAAGCTCAGAGAGAGAGATACGCAGTATTTT	CASSAKLRERDTQYF
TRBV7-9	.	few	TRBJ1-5	TGTGCCAGCAGCCAAACAGAAGAGCCGGCCAATCAGCCCCAGCATTTT	CASSQTEEPANQPQHF
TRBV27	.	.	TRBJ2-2	TGTGCCAGCAGACTGTCATTGGACCCCGGGGAGCTGTTTTTT	CASRLSLDPGELFF
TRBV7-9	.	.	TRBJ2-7	TGTGCCAGCGGCCCCGGGACCGAGCAGTACTTC	CASGPGTEQYF
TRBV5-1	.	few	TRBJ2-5	TGCGCCAGCAGCTTGGTTGGGGGAGAGACCCAGTACTTC	CASSLVGGETQYF
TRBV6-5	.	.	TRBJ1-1	TGTGCCAGCAGGCGCGGGGGGAGGAACACTGAAGCTTTCTTT	CASRRGGRNTEAFF
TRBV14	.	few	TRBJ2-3	TGTGCCAGCAGCCACACCCGGGGGAACCTTTTGTCAGATACGCAGTATTTT	CASSHTRGNLLSDTQYF
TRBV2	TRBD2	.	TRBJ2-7	TGTGCCAGCAGGCTTTCTAGCGGCAGAGTGCACTTC	CASRLSSGRVHF
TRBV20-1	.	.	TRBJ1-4	TGCAGTGCTAGATTTGCTGAAAAACTGTTTTTT	CSARFAEKLFF
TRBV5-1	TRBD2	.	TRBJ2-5	TGCGCCAGTCGGACTAGCGGGGTTGAGGAGACCCAGTACTTC	CASRTSGVEETQYF
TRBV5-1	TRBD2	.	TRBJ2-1	TGCGCCAGCAGCTTGGAACCCAGCGGGGGCAACAATGAGCAGTTCTTC	CASSLEPSGGNNEQFF
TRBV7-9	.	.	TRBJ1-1	TGTGCCAGCAGCCTCGGGGCGAACACTGAAGCTTTCTTT	CASSLGANTEAFF
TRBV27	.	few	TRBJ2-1	TGTGCCAGCAGAACTAGACCCAAGGATGAGCAGTTCTTC	CASRTRPKDEQFF
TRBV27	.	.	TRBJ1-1	TGTGCCAGCAGTTTGGGTGGGGCGGTGAGCACTGAAGCTTTCTTT	CASSLGGAVSTEAFF
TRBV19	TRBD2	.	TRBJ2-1	TGTGCCAGTAGTCCCCCGTTACGGGGACTAGCGTCCTACAATGAGCAGTTCTTC	CASSPPLRGLASYNEQFF
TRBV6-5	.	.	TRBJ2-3	TGTGCCAGCAGTTACGTTGCGGCGACCACAGATACGCAGTATTTT	CASSYVAATTDTQYF
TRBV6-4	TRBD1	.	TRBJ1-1	TGTGCCAGCAGCGGACAGGGGATGGCTGAAGCTTTCTTT	CASSGQGMAEAFF
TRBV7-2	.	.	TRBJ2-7	TGTGCCAGCAGCTTAGTCTGGTCAGGGAGCTCCTACGAGCAGTACTTC	CASSLVWSGSSYEQYF
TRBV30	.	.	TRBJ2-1	TGTGCCTGGACCCGGGGATCCTACAATGAGCAGTTCTTC	CAWTRGSYNEQFF
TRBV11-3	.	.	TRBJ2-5	TGTGCCAGCAGCACACGGGGGCAGGGAGGTCTTGAGACCCAGTACTTC	CASSTRGQGGLETQYF
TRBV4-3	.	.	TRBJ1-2	TGCGCCAGCAGCCAAGCGGCTAGCCCCGGGTATGGCTACACCTTC	CASSQAASPGYGYTF
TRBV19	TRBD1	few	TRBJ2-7	TGTGCCAGTAGTAAAGGGGGACAGGATCCTTCCTACGAGCAGTACTTC	CASSKGGQDPSYEQYF
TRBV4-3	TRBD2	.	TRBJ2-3	TGCGCCAGCAGCCAAGAAAGCAAGGGACTAGCGGGAGGTACGCAGTATTTT	CASSQESKGLAGGTQYF
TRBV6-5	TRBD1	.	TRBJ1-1	TGTGCCAGCAGGAAACAGGGGAGGAACACTGAAGCTTTCTTT	CASRKQGRNTEAFF
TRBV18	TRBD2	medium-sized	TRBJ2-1	TGTGCCAGCTCACCGCCTAGCGGGAGTAAGGATGAGCAGTTCTTC	CASSPPSGSKDEQFF
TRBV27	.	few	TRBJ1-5	TGTGCCAGTGAGTATAGCAATCAGCCCCAGCATTTT	CASEYSNQPQHF
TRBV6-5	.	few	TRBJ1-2	TGTGCCAGCAGCCCTTATCGTTCTAACTATGGCTACACCTTC	CASSPYRSNYGYTF
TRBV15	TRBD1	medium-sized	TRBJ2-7	TGTGCCACCAGCGCACCGACAAGGGGGCCCTACGAGCAGTACTTC	CATSAPTRGPYEQYF
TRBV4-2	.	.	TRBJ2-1	TGTGCCAGCAGCCCGCTGACTAGTTACAATGAGCAGTTCTTC	CASSPLTSYNEQFF
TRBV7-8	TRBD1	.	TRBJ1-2	TGTGCCAGCAGCTTAGGGACAGGGGGGCTTGGCTATGGCTACACCTTC	CASSLGTGGLGYGYTF
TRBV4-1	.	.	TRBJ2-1	TGCGCCAGCAGCCAAGAGGGCAGGGCGGGTGAGCAGTTCTTC	CASSQEGRAGEQFF
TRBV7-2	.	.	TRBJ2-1	TGTGCCAGCAGCGCCGAGCTTCTAGCACCGCCAGGAAATGAGCAGTTCTTC	CASSAELLAPPGNEQFF
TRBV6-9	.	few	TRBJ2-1	TGTGCCAGCCGTCCGCTCGAAGGGAATGAGCAGTTCTTC	CASRPLEGNEQFF